Listed below are T cell receptor beta chains from one sample, sequenced in a study of blood T cell repertoires in COVID-19. TCRdb's copy holds only in-frame clones and misses some; the assay was immunoSEQ multiplex PCR. The sample includes some 100,000 clones, 80% to 95% of them seen just once. Sequencing was carried out using peripheral blood. These receptors were collected from a man between 65 and 85 years old with acute or convalescent COVID-19. Each CDR3 is given with its conserved first and last residue. The D gene is left open where the match is weak. The size of a clone is reported for some rows only, either as once, few or many, or as a class for expanded clones.

v_gene	d_gene	abundance	j_gene	CDR3nt	CDR3aa
TRBV15	NA	NA	TRBJ2-3	TGTGCCACCAGCATAGTGAGCACAGATACGCAGTATTTT	CATSIVSTDTQYF
TRBV9	TRBD2	NA	TRBJ2-1	TGTGCCAGCAGCGCATCCGGGACTAGCGGTCTGGGTGAGCAGTTCTTC	CASSASGTSGLGEQFF
TRBV29-1	NA	once	TRBJ1-5	TGCAGCGTTTCGTCGGCAGGGAATCAGCCCCAGCATTTT	CSVSSAGNQPQHF
TRBV6-6	TRBD1	NA	TRBJ1-5	TGTGCCAGCAGTTGGGACAGGGGGCTCGCTTATCCCCAGCATTTT	CASSWDRGLAYPQHF
TRBV7-3	TRBD2	NA	TRBJ2-3	TGTGCCAGCAGCTTATCCCCGGGACTAGCGGGAGATGGCACAGATACGCAGTATTTT	CASSLSPGLAGDGTDTQYF
TRBV7-2	NA	NA	TRBJ1-1	TGTGCCAGCAGCCGGTCGGACAGACCCACTGAAGCTTTCTTT	CASSRSDRPTEAFF
TRBV7-9	TRBD1	once	TRBJ2-1	TGTGCCAGCAGCGCTACCGGGACAGGGTTGTCGGGTGAGCAGTTCTTC	CASSATGTGLSGEQFF
TRBV5-4	TRBD2	NA	TRBJ2-3	TGTGCCAGCAGCTCGAGACTAGCGGGAAACACAGATACGCAGTATTTT	CASSSRLAGNTDTQYF
TRBV18	TRBD2	once	TRBJ2-7	TGTGCCAGCTCCCCGGGACTAGCGGGCCCCTACGAGCAGTACTTC	CASSPGLAGPYEQYF
TRBV7-2	NA	NA	TRBJ1-5	TGTGCCAGCAGTTCCCAGGGGTGGCAGCCCCAGCATTTT	CASSSQGWQPQHF
TRBV2	NA	NA	TRBJ1-3	TGTGCCAGCAGGGCTCCGGGAGCAGGGTCTGGAAACACCATATATTTT	CASRAPGAGSGNTIYF
TRBV11-2	TRBD2	NA	TRBJ2-7	TGTGCCAGCAGCACCCCCGGTAGCGGGTTCTACGAGCAGTACTTC	CASSTPGSGFYEQYF
TRBV24-1	NA	few	TRBJ1-5	TGTGCCACCAGCCCCTCGGCAGGCAGCAATCAGCCCCAGCATTTT	CATSPSAGSNQPQHF
TRBV11-2	NA	NA	TRBJ2-1	TGTGCCAGCAGCCAATCGACATATCACAATGAGCAGTTCTTC	CASSQSTYHNEQFF
TRBV18	NA	NA	TRBJ2-5	TGTGCCAGCTCGCAATCGGACATGATGGGGACCCAGTACTTC	CASSQSDMMGTQYF
TRBV18	TRBD1	NA	TRBJ1-2	TGTGCCAGCTCGCCACGACAGGGGACCTGGGGCTACACCTTC	CASSPRQGTWGYTF
TRBV11-1	TRBD1	NA	TRBJ2-5	TGTGCCAGCAAACCTGGGGACAGGGGGTCGGGGGAGACCCAGTACTTC	CASKPGDRGSGETQYF
TRBV3-1/TRBV3-2	NA	NA	TRBJ2-7	TGTGCCAGCAGCCAAGCCGGGATTAGAGGCTACGAGCAGTACTTC	CASSQAGIRGYEQYF
TRBV28	NA	NA	TRBJ2-2	TGTGCCAGCAGTATACTTGGACAGGGAGGGTACACCGGGGAGCTGTTTTTT	CASSILGQGGYTGELFF
TRBV18	NA	once	TRBJ1-5	TGTGCCAGCTCAGGGGGACTTGTAGAACCCCAGCATTTT	CASSGGLVEPQHF
TRBV6-5	TRBD2	NA	TRBJ2-1	TGTGCCAGCGAGGAATATAGCGGGGACTACAATGAGCAGTTCTTC	CASEEYSGDYNEQFF
TRBV4-3	NA	NA	TRBJ2-3	TGCGCCAGCAGCCAGGGGTCACAGGGCAGGACAGATACGCAGTATTTT	CASSQGSQGRTDTQYF
TRBV7-3	NA	NA	TRBJ1-1	TGTGCCAGCAGCCCTGAAGAGCCCCCTTCCGAAGCTTTCTTT	CASSPEEPPSEAFF
TRBV27	NA	NA	TRBJ2-2	TGTGCCAGCAGTAGGACCGGGACAAGCGAGCTGTTTTTT	CASSRTGTSELFF
TRBV24-1	NA	NA	TRBJ2-5	TGTGCCACCAGTGATTTTGGGGCTAGCGCACAAGAGACCCAGTACTTC	CATSDFGASAQETQYF
TRBV30	NA	once	TRBJ1-4	TGTGCCTGGAGTGTCGGGCAGGGCCTCGCGGAAAAACTGTTTTTT	CAWSVGQGLAEKLFF
TRBV29-1	NA	NA	TRBJ2-5	TGCAGCGTTGTTGCGGGACGACAAGAGACCCAGTACTTC	CSVVAGRQETQYF
TRBV6-5	TRBD1	once	TRBJ1-4	TGTGCCAGCAGTAGGGACAGGGAAGGGAAACTGTTTTTT	CASSRDREGKLFF
TRBV28	TRBD2	NA	TRBJ2-7	TGTGCCAGCAGACCTTGGACTAGCGGGAGGGAATCCTACGAGCAGTACTTC	CASRPWTSGRESYEQYF
TRBV10-1	TRBD1	NA	TRBJ2-1	TGCGCCAGCTGCCGGACAGGGGCCTACAATGAGCAGTTCTTC	CASCRTGAYNEQFF
TRBV6-6	TRBD1	NA	TRBJ1-1	TGTGCCAGCGGGGGGACAGGGGTGAACACTGAAGCTTTCTTT	CASGGTGVNTEAFF
TRBV10-3	TRBD1	NA	TRBJ1-1	TGTGCCATCAGCCCGGGACAGGGGTGGTACACTGAAGCTTTCTTT	CAISPGQGWYTEAFF
TRBV2	TRBD1	once	TRBJ1-2	TGTGCCAGCAGGGGGGGACAGTCCCTACAGAACTATGGCTACACCTTC	CASRGGQSLQNYGYTF
TRBV6-6	NA	once	TRBJ2-7	TGTGCCAGCAGCCACGACAGCGAATCCTACGAGCAGTACTTC	CASSHDSESYEQYF
TRBV18	TRBD1	NA	TRBJ1-5	TGTGCCAGCTCACCTACAGGGGGGGCAAATCAGCCCCAGCATTTT	CASSPTGGANQPQHF
TRBV6-5	TRBD1	NA	TRBJ1-2	TGTGCCGGGGAAGGGACAGGGAGGGCCTATGGCTACACCTTC	CAGEGTGRAYGYTF
TRBV6-5	TRBD2	NA	TRBJ2-3	TGTGCCAGCAGTTACGGGGGGGGGAGCACAGATACGCAGTATTTT	CASSYGGGSTDTQYF
TRBV7-9	NA	once	TRBJ1-1	TGTGCCAGCAGCTTAGTGACCCGAGGGGCTTTCTTT	CASSLVTRGAFF
TRBV28	NA	NA	TRBJ1-5	TGTGCCAGCAGTTTAGGTCAGATCAATCAGCCCCAGCATTTT	CASSLGQINQPQHF
TRBV28	TRBD2	once	TRBJ2-1	TGTGCCAGCAGCCTCGCTAGCGGGAGTCGGTACAATGAGCAGTTCTTC	CASSLASGSRYNEQFF
TRBV9	NA	NA	TRBJ1-3	TGTGCCAGCAGCGTAGCGGTTAACTCTGGAAACACCATATATTTT	CASSVAVNSGNTIYF
TRBV6-5	TRBD2	NA	TRBJ2-7	TGTGCCAGCAGTCGAAGACTAGCGGGCCACGAGCAGTACTTC	CASSRRLAGHEQYF
TRBV18	TRBD2	NA	TRBJ2-3	TGTGCCAGCTCATCCGGGACTAGCGTGGATACGCAGTATTTT	CASSSGTSVDTQYF
TRBV12-3/TRBV12-4	NA	once	TRBJ2-1	TGTGCCAGCAGTTTCTCAGGTGGAAATGAGCAGTTCTTC	CASSFSGGNEQFF
TRBV11-2	NA	few	TRBJ2-3	TGTGCCAGCAGCTTTTTAGGGGAATCAGATACGCAGTATTTT	CASSFLGESDTQYF
TRBV28	TRBD1	NA	TRBJ2-3	TGTGCCAGCAGTTTGGGCAGGGGGCGAAGCACAGATACGCAGTATTTT	CASSLGRGRSTDTQYF
TRBV6-6	TRBD2	once	TRBJ2-1	TGTGCCAGCAATGGGGGGGGGAATGAGCAGTTCTTC	CASNGGGNEQFF
TRBV7-8	TRBD1	NA	TRBJ2-5	TGTGCCAGCAGCTTGGGACAGGGGCGAGGGACCCAGTACTTC	CASSLGQGRGTQYF
TRBV13	TRBD1	NA	TRBJ2-7	TGTGCCAGCAGCTCTGACAGGGACCCCTACGAGCAGTACTTC	CASSSDRDPYEQYF
TRBV11-2	NA	once	TRBJ1-2	TGTGCCACCGAGACAGGTCTCGCAACCTATGGCTACACCTTC	CATETGLATYGYTF
TRBV18	TRBD1	NA	TRBJ1-4	TGTGCCAGCTCACCACCGGGACAGGGCGGTGAAAAACTGTTTTTT	CASSPPGQGGEKLFF
TRBV7-8	NA	NA	TRBJ1-2	TGTGCCAGCAGCTCGCAGGGGCGGTTTGGCTACACCTTC	CASSSQGRFGYTF
TRBV7-2	TRBD2	NA	TRBJ2-3	TGTGCCAGCAGTACTAGCGGGCATCTATTAGATACGCAGTATTTT	CASSTSGHLLDTQYF
TRBV19	TRBD1	NA	TRBJ2-1	TGTGCCAGTAGTCCCCGGACAGGGTGGAATGAGCAGTTCTTC	CASSPRTGWNEQFF
TRBV9	TRBD2	NA	TRBJ2-7	TGTGCCAGCAGCGCCGGACTAGCGGGATCATACGAGCAGTACTTC	CASSAGLAGSYEQYF
TRBV3-1/TRBV3-2	TRBD1	NA	TRBJ2-6	TGTGCCAGCAGCAGGACAGGACACTCTGGGGCCAACGTCCTGACTTTC	CASSRTGHSGANVLTF
TRBV11-2	NA	NA	TRBJ2-2	TGTGCCAGCAGCTTAGAAGGGGGCACCGGGGAGCTGTTTTTT	CASSLEGGTGELFF
TRBV6-5	TRBD2	once	TRBJ2-5	TGTGCCAGCAGTTACGGATTTGTGGGAGGGGAGACCCAGTACTTC	CASSYGFVGGETQYF
TRBV7-2	NA	NA	TRBJ2-3	TGTGCCAGCAGCCCGCGACTAGACGCTAGCACAGATACGCAGTATTTT	CASSPRLDASTDTQYF